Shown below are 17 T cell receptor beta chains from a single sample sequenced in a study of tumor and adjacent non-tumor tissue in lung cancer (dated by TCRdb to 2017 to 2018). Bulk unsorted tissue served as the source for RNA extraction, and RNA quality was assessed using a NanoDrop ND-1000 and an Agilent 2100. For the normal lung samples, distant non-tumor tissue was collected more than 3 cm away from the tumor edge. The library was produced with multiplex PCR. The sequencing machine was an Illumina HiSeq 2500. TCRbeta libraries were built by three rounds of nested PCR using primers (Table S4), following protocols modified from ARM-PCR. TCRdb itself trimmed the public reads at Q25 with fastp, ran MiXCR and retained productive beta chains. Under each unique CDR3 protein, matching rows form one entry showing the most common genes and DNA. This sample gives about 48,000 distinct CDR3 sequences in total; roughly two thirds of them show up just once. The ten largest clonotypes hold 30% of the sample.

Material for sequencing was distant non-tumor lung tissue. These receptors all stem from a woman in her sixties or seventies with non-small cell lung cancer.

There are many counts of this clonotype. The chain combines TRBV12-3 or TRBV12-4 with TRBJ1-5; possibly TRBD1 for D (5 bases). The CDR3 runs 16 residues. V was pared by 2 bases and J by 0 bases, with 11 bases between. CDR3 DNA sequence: TGTGCCAGCAGTTTAAAACTGACAGTTAGCAATCAGCCCCAGCATTTT. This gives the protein CASSLKLTVSNQPQHF.

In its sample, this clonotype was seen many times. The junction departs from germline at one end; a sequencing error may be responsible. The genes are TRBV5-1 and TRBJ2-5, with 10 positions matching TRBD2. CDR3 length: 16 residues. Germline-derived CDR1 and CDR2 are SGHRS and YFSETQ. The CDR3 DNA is TGCGCCAGCAGCTTGGGGACTAGCGGCCCCGAAGAGACCCGGTACTTC. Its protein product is CASSLGTSGPEETRYF.

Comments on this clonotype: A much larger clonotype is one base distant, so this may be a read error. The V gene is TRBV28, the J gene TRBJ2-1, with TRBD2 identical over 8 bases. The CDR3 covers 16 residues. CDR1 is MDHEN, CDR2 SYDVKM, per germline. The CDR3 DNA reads TGTGCCAGCAGGAAAGTGGTAGCGGGACCCTACAATGAGAAGTTCTTC. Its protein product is CASRKVVAGPYNEKFF.

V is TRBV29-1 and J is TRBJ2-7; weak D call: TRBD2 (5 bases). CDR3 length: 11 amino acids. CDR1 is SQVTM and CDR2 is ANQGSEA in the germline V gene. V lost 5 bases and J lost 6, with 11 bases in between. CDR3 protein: CSVRSGSEQYV. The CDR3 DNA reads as TGCAGCGTTAGAAGTGGGAGCGAGCAGTACGTC.

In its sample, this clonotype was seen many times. The CDR3 protein is CASKEGNNQPQHF. CDR3 DNA sequence: TGCGCCAGCAAGGAGGGGAACAATCAGCCCCAGCATTTT. V usage is TRBV10-2 and J usage is TRBJ1-5; the D gene is possibly TRBD1 (5 bases). V lost 7 bases and J lost 3, with 10 bases in between. There are 13 residues in the CDR3. Germline CDR1 is WSHSY and CDR2 is SAAADI.

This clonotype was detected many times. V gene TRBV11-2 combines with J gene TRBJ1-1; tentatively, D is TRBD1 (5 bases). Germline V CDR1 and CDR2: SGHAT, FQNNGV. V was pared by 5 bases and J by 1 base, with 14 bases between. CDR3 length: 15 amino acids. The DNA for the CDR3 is TGTGCCAGCAGCCGCGACTACACAGGGAACACTGAAGCTTTCTTT. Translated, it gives CASSRDYTGNTEAFF.

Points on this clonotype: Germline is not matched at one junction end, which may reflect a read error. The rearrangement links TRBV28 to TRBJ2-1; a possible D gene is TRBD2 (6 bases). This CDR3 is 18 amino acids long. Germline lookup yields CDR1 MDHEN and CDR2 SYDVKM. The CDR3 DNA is TGTGCCAGCAGTGGGGGTAGCGGAAGGGAGAGCTCCTACAATGAGCAGCTCTTC. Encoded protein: CASSGGSGRESSYNEQLF.

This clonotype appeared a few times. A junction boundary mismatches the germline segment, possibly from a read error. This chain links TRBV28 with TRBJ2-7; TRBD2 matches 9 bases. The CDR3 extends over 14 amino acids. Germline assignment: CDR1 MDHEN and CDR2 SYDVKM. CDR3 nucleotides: TGTGCCAGCAGTTCAGGGACTAGCATCCACGAGCAGCACTTC. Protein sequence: CASSSGTSIHEQHF.

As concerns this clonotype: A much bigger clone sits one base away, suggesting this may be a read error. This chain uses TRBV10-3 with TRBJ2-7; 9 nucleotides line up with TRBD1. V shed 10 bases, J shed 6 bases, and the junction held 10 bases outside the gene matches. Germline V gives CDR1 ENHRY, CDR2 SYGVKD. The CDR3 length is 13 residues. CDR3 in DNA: TGTGCCACCGGGGGACAGGGTCTCGGCGAGCAGTACTTC. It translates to CATGGQGLGEQYF.

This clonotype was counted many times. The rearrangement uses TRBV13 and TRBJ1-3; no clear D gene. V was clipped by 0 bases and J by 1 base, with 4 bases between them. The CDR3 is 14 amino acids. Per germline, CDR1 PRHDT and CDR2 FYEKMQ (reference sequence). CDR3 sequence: CASSLGVSGNTIYF. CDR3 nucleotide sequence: TGTGCCAGCAGCTTAGGGGTTTCTGGAAACACCATATATTTT.

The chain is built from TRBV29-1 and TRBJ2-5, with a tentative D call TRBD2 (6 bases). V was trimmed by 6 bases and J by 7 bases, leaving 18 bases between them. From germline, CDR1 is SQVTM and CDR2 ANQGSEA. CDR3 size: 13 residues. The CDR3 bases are TGCAGCGTCCAGGACGGTGTCGGGGGGACCCAGTACTTC. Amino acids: CSVQDGVGGTQYF.

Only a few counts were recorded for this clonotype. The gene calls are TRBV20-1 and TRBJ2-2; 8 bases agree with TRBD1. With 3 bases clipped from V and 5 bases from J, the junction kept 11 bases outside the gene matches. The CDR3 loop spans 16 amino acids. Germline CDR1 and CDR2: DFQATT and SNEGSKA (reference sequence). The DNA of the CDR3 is TGCAGTGCTAGTCCCTCAGGGGGCGAGGAGACCGGGGAGCTGTTTTTT. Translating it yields CSASPSGGEETGELFF.

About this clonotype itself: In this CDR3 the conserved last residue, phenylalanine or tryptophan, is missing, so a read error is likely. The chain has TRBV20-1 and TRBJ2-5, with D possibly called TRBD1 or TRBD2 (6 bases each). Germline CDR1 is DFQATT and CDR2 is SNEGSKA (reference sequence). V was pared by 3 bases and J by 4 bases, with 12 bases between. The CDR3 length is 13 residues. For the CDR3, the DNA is TGCAGTGCTAGCACAGGGCGGGGAGAGACCCAGTACTTG. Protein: CSASTGRGETQYL.

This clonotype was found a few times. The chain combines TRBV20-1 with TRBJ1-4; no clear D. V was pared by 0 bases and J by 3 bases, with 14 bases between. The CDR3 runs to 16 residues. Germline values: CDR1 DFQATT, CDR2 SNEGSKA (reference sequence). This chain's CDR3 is CSARDVWQSANEKLFF. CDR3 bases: TGCAGTGCTAGAGATGTGTGGCAATCTGCTAATGAAAAACTGTTTTTT.

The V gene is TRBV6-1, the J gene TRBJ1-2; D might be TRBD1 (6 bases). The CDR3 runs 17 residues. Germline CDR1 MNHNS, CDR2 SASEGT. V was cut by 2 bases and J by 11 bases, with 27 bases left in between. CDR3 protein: CASSESHLTSQKGGYTF. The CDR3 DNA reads TGTGCCAGCAGTGAATCGCACCTGACATCGCAAAAAGGGGGTTACACCTTC.

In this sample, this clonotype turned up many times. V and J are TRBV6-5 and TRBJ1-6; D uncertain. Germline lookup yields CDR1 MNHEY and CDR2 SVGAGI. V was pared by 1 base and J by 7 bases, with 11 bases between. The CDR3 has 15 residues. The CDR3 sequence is CASSYFDGPNSPLHF. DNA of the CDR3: TGTGCCAGCAGTTACTTCGACGGGCCGAATTCACCCCTCCACTTT.

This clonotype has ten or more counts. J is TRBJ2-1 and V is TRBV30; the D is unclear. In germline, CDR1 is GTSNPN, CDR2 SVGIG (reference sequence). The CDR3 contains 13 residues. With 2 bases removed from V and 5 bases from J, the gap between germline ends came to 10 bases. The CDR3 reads CAWSIRPNNEQFF. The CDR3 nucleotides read TGTGCCTGGAGTATCAGGCCCAACAATGAGCAGTTCTTC.